The clone carrying this TCR beta chain was picked up a small number of times. Its antigen remains unknown. The data stem from a study of T-cell reconstitution after alpha-beta-depleted transplantation in children. The CDR3 totals 13 residues. V gave up 8 bases and J gave up 8 bases, with 18 bases separating them. Germline CDR1 reads MDHEN; CDR2 reads SYDVKM. Study results and limitations: Newly produced T cells mostly provided counts and TCRbeta diversity after one year, as hyperexpanded clones declined. Elevated TCRbeta diversity at day 60 was traced, in some patients, to surviving recipient T cells and thymic progenitors. Alpha-beta T cells about two months after transplant reportedly derived from several hundred expanded graft clones.

Unique molecular identifiers tagged the TCRbeta library. TCRdb reprocessed the PCR reads via MiXCR and lists one record per CDR3 protein. Counted here are more than 400,000 distinct CDR3 sequences, 10% to 12% occurring once; the ten biggest clones make up approximately 14%. The receptor comes from a female patient aged 2 to 10 who had a stem cell transplant for aplastic anemia, so the T cells may come from the graft donor. The chain is built from TRBV28 and TRBJ1-1; maybe TRBD1 (5 bases). The starting material was PBMCs, mostly from graft donor cells, obtained 180 days after TCRalphabeta/CD19-depleted stem cell transplant. The CDR3 here is CASLGYGGLEAFF. The CDR3 region has the DNA TGTGCCAGCCTCGGCTACGGGGGATTGGAAGCTTTCTTT.